Given below is one TCR beta chain in context. Its antigen is still unknown. The sample belongs to a study of T cell responses to AZD1222 COVID-19 vaccine. TCRdb's copy holds only in-frame clones and misses some; the assay was immunoSEQ multiplex PCR. The sample has approximately 92,000 clones; about 90% are singletons. Study-level results: Clonal diversity was possibly underestimated, and white British individuals and females predominated among donors.

The length of the CDR3 is 13 residues. Trimming shortened V by 4 bases and J by 2 bases, and 9 bases separated the two germline ends. The germline gives CDR1 MNHNY, CDR2 SVGAGI (reference sequence). The sequence came from an adult in good health. This chain uses TRBV6-6 with TRBJ2-7; no definite D call. The starting material was peripheral blood, obtained on day 0 of AZD1222 vaccination. The CDR3 sequence is CASSFLATYEQYF. For the CDR3, the DNA is TGTGCCAGCAGTTTCCTTGCGACCTACGAGCAGTACTTC.